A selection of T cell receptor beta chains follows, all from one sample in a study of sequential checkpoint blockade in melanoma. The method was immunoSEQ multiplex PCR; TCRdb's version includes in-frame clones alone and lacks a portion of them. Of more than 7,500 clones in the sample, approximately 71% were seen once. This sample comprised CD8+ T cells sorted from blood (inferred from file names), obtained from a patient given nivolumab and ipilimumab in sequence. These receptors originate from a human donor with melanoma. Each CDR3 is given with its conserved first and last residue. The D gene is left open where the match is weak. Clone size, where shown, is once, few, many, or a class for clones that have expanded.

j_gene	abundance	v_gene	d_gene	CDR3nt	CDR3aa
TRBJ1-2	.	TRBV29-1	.	TGCAGCGTGGGTCCCGAGTCCCGCCCTGAGGGCAGTGGCTACACCTTC	CSVGPESRPEGSGYTF
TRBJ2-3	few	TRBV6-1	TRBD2	TGTGCCAGCAGTGAAGGGACTAGCGGGAGGAACACAGATACGCAGTATTTT	CASSEGTSGRNTDTQYF
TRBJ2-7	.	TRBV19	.	TGTGCCAGTAGTATAGATCTCGGGGTCGAGCAGTACTTC	CASSIDLGVEQYF
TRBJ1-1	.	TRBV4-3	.	TGCGCCAGCAGCCGAGCTTTCACAGAGAACACTGAAGCTTTCTTT	CASSRAFTENTEAFF
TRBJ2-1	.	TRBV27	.	TGTGCCAGCAGCCTCCTCCCCAATGAGCAGTTCTTC	CASSLLPNEQFF
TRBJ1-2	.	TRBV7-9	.	TGTGCCAGCAACCCAGGGGACCTTTATGGCTACACCTTC	CASNPGDLYGYTF
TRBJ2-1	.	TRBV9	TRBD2	TGTGCCAGCAGCGTTGGCGGGGGGGACAATGAGCAGTTCTTC	CASSVGGGDNEQFF
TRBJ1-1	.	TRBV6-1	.	TGTGCCAGCAGTGCCAGGGCTAACACTGAAGCTTTCTTT	CASSARANTEAFF
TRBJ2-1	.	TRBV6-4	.	TGTGCCAGCAGTGACTCAGGGACTGGCCATGAGCAGTTCTTC	CASSDSGTGHEQFF
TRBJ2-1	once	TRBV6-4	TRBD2	TGTGCCAGCAGTGACGGAAGCGGGGGCAATGAGCAGTTCTTC	CASSDGSGGNEQFF
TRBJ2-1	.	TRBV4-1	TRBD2	TGCGCCAGCAGCCAAGATAGGCGGGGGTCCTACAATGAGCAGTTCTTC	CASSQDRRGSYNEQFF
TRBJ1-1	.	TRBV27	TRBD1	TGTGCCAGCAGTTTAGGGGAGGGGGACAGGGTTGTTGAAGCTTTCTTT	CASSLGEGDRVVEAFF
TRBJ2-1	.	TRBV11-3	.	TGTGCCAGCAGCAGTCCGGGACTTCTCAATGAGCAGTTCTTC	CASSSPGLLNEQFF
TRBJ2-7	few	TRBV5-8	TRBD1	TGTGCCAGCAGCTTGGGCACAGGACAGGGGGCTTACGAGCAGTACTTC	CASSLGTGQGAYEQYF
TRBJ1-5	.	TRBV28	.	TGTGCCAGCAGTGCCGAGGATCAGCCCCAGCATTTT	CASSAEDQPQHF
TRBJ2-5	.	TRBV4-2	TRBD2	TGTGCCAGCAGCCAAGGGCTAGCGGGGGGGCCGGAGACCCAGTACTTC	CASSQGLAGGPETQYF
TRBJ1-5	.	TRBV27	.	TGTGCCAGCAGCAAAGACAGGTTCAGCAATCAGCCCCAGCATTTT	CASSKDRFSNQPQHF
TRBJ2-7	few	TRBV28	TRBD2	TGTGCCAGCAGTATATTGACTAGCGGGGCCATCTACGAGCAGTACTTC	CASSILTSGAIYEQYF
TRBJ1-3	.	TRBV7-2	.	TGTGCCAGCAGCTTAGCGGCCAGTCTCTCTGGAAACACCATATATTTT	CASSLAASLSGNTIYF
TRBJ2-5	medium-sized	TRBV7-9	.	TGTGCCAGCGCGCCCAGGTCAGGGTGGGGAGAGACCCAGTACTTC	CASAPRSGWGETQYF
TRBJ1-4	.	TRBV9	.	TGTGCCAGCAGCGCCAAGGGGGAGGGGTTTGGAGAAAAACTGTTTTTT	CASSAKGEGFGEKLFF
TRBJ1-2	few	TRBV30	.	TGTGCCTGGAGTGGAGGGGGTAACTATGGCTACACCTTC	CAWSGGGNYGYTF
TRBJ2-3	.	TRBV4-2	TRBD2	TGTGCCAGCAGCTTTACTAGCGGGAGCACAGATACGCAGTATTTT	CASSFTSGSTDTQYF
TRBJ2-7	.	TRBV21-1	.	TGTGCCAGCAGCAAAGTCCCAAGACGGACTAGCGGGGGATCAGGCGAGCAGTACTTC	CASSKVPRRTSGGSGEQYF
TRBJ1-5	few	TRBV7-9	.	TGTGCCAGCACCTCGACAGGAATGGGGAATCAGCCCCAGCATTTT	CASTSTGMGNQPQHF
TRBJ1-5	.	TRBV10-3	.	TGTGCCATCAGTGAGAGGGGCTGGGGCAATCAGCCCCAGCATTTT	CAISERGWGNQPQHF
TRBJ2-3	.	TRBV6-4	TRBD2	TGTGCCAGCAGTGACCGCGCGGGAGAAACAGATACGCAGTATTTT	CASSDRAGETDTQYF
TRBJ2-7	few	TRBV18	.	TGTGCCAGCTCCCGCGTGGGGGCCGAGGACGAGCAGTACTTC	CASSRVGAEDEQYF
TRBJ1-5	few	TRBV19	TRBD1	TGTGCCAGTATGATCCGGGACAGTAATCAGCCCCAGCATTTT	CASMIRDSNQPQHF
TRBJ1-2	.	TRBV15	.	TGTGCCACCAGCAACGAATACGACAGTTTCTATGGCTACACCTTC	CATSNEYDSFYGYTF
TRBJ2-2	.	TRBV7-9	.	TGTGCCAGCAGCTTCGGCAGGGAGAACACCGGGGAGCTGTTTTTT	CASSFGRENTGELFF
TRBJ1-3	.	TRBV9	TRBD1	TGTGCCAGCAGCGTAGTCCCTGACAGGGACTCTGGAAACACCATATATTTT	CASSVVPDRDSGNTIYF
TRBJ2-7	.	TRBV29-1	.	TGCAGCGCTGCGGGGCAGGCGCCCGACGAGCAGTACTTC	CSAAGQAPDEQYF
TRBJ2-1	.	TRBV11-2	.	TGTGCCAGCAGCCTTACAAGTCAGTACAATGAGCAGTTCTTC	CASSLTSQYNEQFF
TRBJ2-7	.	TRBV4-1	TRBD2	TGCGCCAGCAGCCAGGGACTAGCGGGGGTCCTCTACGAGCAGTACTTC	CASSQGLAGVLYEQYF
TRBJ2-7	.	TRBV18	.	TGTGCCAGCTCACCACCTCTTTCTTTAACCTACGAGCAGTACTTC	CASSPPLSLTYEQYF
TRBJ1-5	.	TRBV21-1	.	TGTGCCAGCGGGGAACAGGGAAGGCGCCGTCAGCCCCAGCATTTT	CASGEQGRRRQPQHF
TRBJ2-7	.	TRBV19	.	TGTGCCAGTAGTCCGGGGAATGGCGAGCAGTACTTC	CASSPGNGEQYF
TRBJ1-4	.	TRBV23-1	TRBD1	TGCGCCAGCAGTCAGGAGTACAGGGGCGTCAATGAAAAACTGTTTTTT	CASSQEYRGVNEKLFF